Each of the 18 T cell receptor beta chains below was sequenced from the same sample in a study of cytomegalovirus exposure and HLA in healthy donors. It was with 60 Vbeta and 13 Jbeta primers that the PCR ran. The assay was immunoSEQ multiplex PCR, and TCRdb's table has in-frame clones only and misses some. The data show 100,000 to 150,000 clones, and the top ten clones hold over 1.5%. Sequenced material: PBMCs. These TCRs come from a young man in good health and CMV-seronegative.

The chain carries TRBV5-6 and TRBJ1-6; TRBD1 might be the D (6 bases). V lost 0 bases and J lost 5, with 12 bases in between. The CDR3 totals 16 residues. Germline-derived CDR1 and CDR2 are SGHDT and YYEEEE. CDR3 nucleotides: TGTGCCAGCAGCTTGGTGCCAGGGGTGGATAATTCACCCCTCCACTTT. It specifies CASSLVPGVDNSPLHF.

This chain uses TRBV5-8 with TRBJ2-7; 9 nucleotides match TRBD1. This CDR3 is built from 14 residues. V was pared by 2 bases and J by 3 bases, with 3 bases of the junction left unmatched. Germline V lookup: CDR1 SGHTS, CDR2 YDEGEE. CDR3: CASSFSGQGYEQYF. CDR3 DNA sequence: TGTGCCAGCAGCTTCTCGGGACAGGGCTACGAGCAGTACTTC. Drawing the rest from reference TRBV5-8 and TRBJ2-7, the complete variable domain is EAGVTQSPTHLIKTRGQQATLRCSPISGHTSVYWYQQALGLGLQFLLWYDEGEERNRGNFPPRFSGRQFPNYSSELNVNALELEDSALYLCASSFSGQGYEQYFGPGTRLTVT.

The chain uses TRBV18 and TRBJ1-3; unclear D gene. The length of the CDR3 is 15 residues. CDR1 KGHSH and CDR2 LQKENI come from the germline V gene. The germline V and J ends were trimmed by 2 bases and 0 bases, with 8 bases remaining between them. The CDR3 bases are TGTGCCAGCTCACCAGCGGCCGACTCTGGAAACACCATATATTTT. It is translated as CASSPAADSGNTIYF.

V and J are TRBV10-3 and TRBJ2-4, with TRBD1 identical over 8 bases. CDR1 and CDR2 (germline): ENHRY, SYGVKD. CDR3 length: 16 residues. V was pared by 2 bases and J by 1 base, with 4 bases of the junction left unmatched. CDR3 region: CAISEGGQGAKNIQYF. CDR3 DNA: TGTGCCATCAGTGAGGGCGGACAGGGTGCCAAAAACATTCAGTACTTC.

The gene calls are TRBV19 and TRBJ2-7; 7 bases fit TRBD1. The CDR3 extends over 16 amino acids. V shed 1 base, J shed 0 bases, and the junction held 6 bases outside the gene matches. The germline V gene has CDR1 LNHDA and CDR2 SQIVND (reference sequence). In DNA, the CDR3 is TGTGCCAGTAGTATAGGCCGACAGGGTAGCTCCTACGAGCAGTACTTC. Translation gives CASSIGRQGSSYEQYF. Filled out from reference TRBV19 and TRBJ2-7, the complete variable domain reads DGGITQSPKYLFRKEGQNVTLSCEQNLNHDAMYWYRQDPGQGLRLIYYSQIVNDFQKGDIAEGYSVSREKKESFPLTVTSAQKNPTAFYLCASSIGRQGSSYEQYFGPGTRLTVT.

The gene calls are TRBV9 and TRBJ2-1; D may be TRBD1 (6 bases). The CDR3 is 12 residues long. CDR1 is SGDLS, CDR2 YYNGEE, per germline. Trimming removed 2 bases at V and 12 bases at J, with 12 bases between. CDR3 DNA sequence: TGTGCCAGCAGCGTGGACAGCTTCCTGCAGTTCTTC. It codes for CASSVDSFLQFF.

The chain uses TRBV7-2 and TRBJ2-2, with a weak D call TRBD2 (5 bases). Germline-derived CDR1 and CDR2 are SGHTA and FQGNSA. V lost 8 bases and J 7 bases, leaving 20 bases between the germline ends. This CDR3 spans 15 amino acids. The CDR3 region has the DNA TGTGCCAGCTCCCAGGCCAGCGGCGTGGGCGGGGAGCTGTTTTTT. Protein product: CASSQASGVGGELFF.

This chain connects TRBV11-3 to TRBJ1-5; 9 bases are a match to TRBD1. The V gene's germline CDR1 is SGHNT and CDR2 YENEEA. The CDR3 is 15 amino acids. V dropped 5 bases and J dropped 3; count of bases not matched to a gene: 5. Here the CDR3 DNA reads TGTGCCAGCAGCCCGGGACAGGGAGACAATCAGCCCCAGCATTTT. It encodes CASSPGQGDNQPQHF.

This chain uses TRBV6-6 with TRBJ1-5; TRBD1 matches at 7 bases. The CDR3 extends over 15 amino acids. V gave up 2 bases and J gave up 4 bases; unmatched junction bases: 5. The germline V gene has CDR1 MNHNY and CDR2 SVGAGI (reference sequence). CDR3 region: CASSYPGQPNQPQHF. DNA for the CDR3: TGTGCCAGCAGTTACCCGGGACAGCCTAATCAGCCCCAGCATTTT.

On this clone itself: The same CDR3 arises from other DNA sequences in this sample as well. The chain joins TRBV5-1 to TRBJ2-1, with a tentative D call TRBD2 (5 bases). Deletions cut 7 bases from V and 1 base from J, with 12 bases between. The CDR3 covers 14 residues. CDR1 and CDR2 from the germline V gene are SGHRS and YFSETQ. The CDR3 DNA reads TGCGCCAGCTCTAGGTCGGGATCCTACAATGAGCAGTTCTTC. Translated, it gives CASSRSGSYNEQFF.

V and J are TRBV30 and TRBJ2-5, with a possible D match to TRBD1 (7 bases). With 0 bases removed from V and 7 bases from J, the gap between germline ends came to 15 bases. Germline V gives CDR1 GTSNPN, CDR2 SVGIG (reference sequence). This CDR3 has 14 residues. This chain's CDR3 is CAWSVLTGEATQYF. Written as DNA, the CDR3 is TGTGCCTGGAGTGTATTAACAGGGGAGGCGACCCAGTACTTC.

The CDR3: CASSRRGLETQYF. CDR3 in DNA: TGCGCCAGCAGCCGCAGGGGGCTAGAGACCCAGTACTTC. This chain connects TRBV4-3 to TRBJ2-5, with 8 bases fitting TRBD1. The J segment lost 4 bases and the V segment lost 4 bases, leaving 2 bases of the junction unmatched. The CDR3 extends over 13 amino acids. Looked up from germline, CDR1 is LGHNA and CDR2 is YSLEER.

This chain uses TRBV10-1 with TRBJ1-5; D not resolved. Germline CDR1 and CDR2: WNHNN and SYGVQD (reference sequence). V was clipped by 7 bases and J by 7 bases, with 17 bases between them. The CDR3 totals 14 residues. The CDR3 nucleotides read TGCGCCAGCATTCCTGACCCGGGCGGGCAGCCCCAGCATTTT. The encoded protein is CASIPDPGGQPQHF.

The V and J genes are TRBV2 and TRBJ1-5; a possible D gene is TRBD1 (5 bases). The V end lost 3 bases, the J end lost 3 bases, and 9 bases lay between the germline ends. CDR1 and CDR2 from the germline V gene are SNHLY and FYNNEI. The CDR3 is 14 amino acids. The CDR3 loop is CASSERQINQPQHF. Here the CDR3 DNA reads TGTGCCAGCAGTGAGAGACAGATCAATCAGCCCCAGCATTTT.

This sequence joins TRBV7-2 and TRBJ1-2, with TRBD1 as a possible D gene (6 bases). This CDR3 region has 14 residues. Deletions cut 4 bases from V and 0 bases from J, with 9 bases between. Germline-derived CDR1 and CDR2 are SGHTA and FQGNSA. The chain's CDR3 is CASSSGHANYGYTF. CDR3 sequence (DNA): TGTGCCAGCAGCTCGGGACACGCTAACTATGGCTACACCTTC.

This chain uses TRBV10-3 with TRBJ2-3; 9 positions agree with TRBD1. Germline V gives CDR1 ENHRY, CDR2 SYGVKD. CDR3 size: 15 residues. The V segment lost 7 bases and the J segment 2 bases; nucleotides outside the gene matches: 7. The CDR3 is CAITSRDRDTDTQYF. The CDR3 region has the DNA TGTGCCATCACCAGTCGGGACAGGGACACAGATACGCAGTATTTT.

The chain is built from TRBV5-1 and TRBJ1-1; no clear D gene. This CDR3 is built from 14 residues. V shed 5 bases and J shed 1 base, with 12 bases lying between them. Germline-derived CDR1 and CDR2 are SGHRS and YFSETQ. CDR3 coding DNA: TGCGCCAGCAGTTTTGGCACCCCGAACACTGAAGCTTTCTTT. This translates into CASSFGTPNTEAFF.

The chain combines TRBV30 with TRBJ2-5; no clear D gene. The germline V and J ends were trimmed by 0 bases and 1 base, with 9 bases remaining between them. This CDR3 region has 14 residues. CDR1 is GTSNPN and CDR2 is SVGIG in the germline V gene (reference sequence). CDR3 nucleotides: TGTGCCTGGAGTGTACATCACAGCCAAGAGACCCAGTACTTC. Protein: CAWSVHHSQETQYF.